Shown below are 32 T cell receptor beta chains from a single sample sequenced in a study of T-cell memory formation after mild COVID-19. TCRdb used MiXCR to reprocess the 5' RACE reads, holding one entry per CDR3 protein. This table has about 350,000 distinct CDR3 sequences, roughly an eighth appearing once. The sequenced sample was PBMCs or a T cell subset sorted from them (not recorded which). All receptors come from a man younger than 35 who had mild COVID-19 (a few samples of this study predate the infection). Cell type and time point are not known.

The chain employs TRBV2 and TRBJ2-3, with 7 bases that match TRBD1. The V segment lost 6 bases and the J segment 1 base; nucleotides outside the gene matches: 7. The germline CDR1 and CDR2 sequences are SNHLY and FYNNEI. This CDR3 spans 15 amino acids. The CDR3 DNA reads as TGTGCCAGCAGGGAAACAGGGGCCGGCACAGATACGCAGTATTTT. It is translated as CASRETGAGTDTQYF.

At least ten counts were recorded for this clonotype. J is TRBJ1-6 and V is TRBV7-9, with D tentatively TRBD1 (5 bases). Germline loops: CDR1 SEHNR, CDR2 FQNEAQ (reference sequence). The CDR3 sequence is 17 residues long. V lost 5 bases, J lost 0 bases, and 14 bases lay in between. The CDR3 region is CASSRPMGTSYNSPLHF. The CDR3 DNA reads TGTGCCAGCAGCCGTCCGATGGGGACCTCCTATAATTCACCCCTCCACTTT.

The V call is TRBV14, the J call TRBJ2-6, with TRBD2 as a possible D gene (5 bases). The CDR3 is 15 residues long. Trimming took off 4 bases at V and 3 bases at J, with 10 bases between the two ends. CDR1 is SGHDN, CDR2 FVKESK, per germline. The CDR3 reads CASSPGVRGANVLTF. DNA of the CDR3: TGTGCCAGCAGCCCCGGGGTACGTGGGGCCAACGTCCTGACTTTC.

This clonotype has ten or more counts. The chain employs TRBV4-1 and TRBJ1-3; D call uncertain. The CDR3 extends over 18 amino acids. CDR1 is MGHRA and CDR2 is YSYEKL in the germline V gene. The V end was cut by 1 base, the J end by 0 bases, with 16 bases between. The DNA of the CDR3 is TGCGCCAGCAGCCAAGGCCGGACGGTACTTACCTCTGGAAACACCATATATTTT. It is translated as CASSQGRTVLTSGNTIYF.

The chain has TRBV2 and TRBJ1-2; D remains unclear. CDR1 is SNHLY and CDR2 is FYNNEI in the germline V gene. V was clipped by 7 bases and J by 7 bases, with 10 bases between them. The CDR3 has 11 amino acids. The CDR3 here is CASTISSGYTF. As DNA, the CDR3 is TGTGCCAGCACCATATCCAGTGGCTACACCTTC.

The gene calls are TRBV5-1 and TRBJ1-1; tentative D call: TRBD1 (6 bases). In germline, CDR1 is SGHRS, CDR2 YFSETQ. The germline V and J ends were trimmed by 6 bases and 0 bases, with 15 bases remaining between them. CDR3 length: 15 amino acids. In DNA form, the CDR3 reads TGCGCCAGCACCCCACAGGGTTTGGTGAACACTGAAGCTTTCTTT. Protein product: CASTPQGLVNTEAFF.

The sample holds a few counts of this clonotype. V is TRBV4-2 and J is TRBJ1-1; D is perhaps TRBD1 (5 bases). The CDR3 runs to 15 residues. Deletions cut 0 bases from V and 1 base from J, with 9 bases between. Germline V gives CDR1 LGHNA, CDR2 YNFKEQ. The CDR3 DNA sequence: TGTGCCAGCAGCCAAGAAGCAGGGAGGAACACTGAAGCTTTCTTT. It codes for CASSQEAGRNTEAFF.

This clonotype was seen ten or more times. The chain recombines TRBV28 with TRBJ2-5; TRBD1 or TRBD2 may be the D gene (5 bases each). V lost 7 bases and J 3 bases, leaving 12 bases between the germline ends. Looked up from germline, CDR1 is MDHEN and CDR2 is SYDVKM. The CDR3 is 13 residues long. The CDR3 spells CASTLGGKETQYF. The CDR3 bases are TGTGCCAGCACCCTTGGGGGAAAAGAGACCCAGTACTTC.

This clonotype came up a few times. CDR3: CASSFLGDSRGLPHEKLFF. DNA of the CDR3: TGTGCCAGCAGCTTTTTGGGGGACTCCAGAGGGCTACCGCATGAAAAACTGTTTTTT. The J gene is TRBJ1-4, the V gene TRBV7-9, with D maybe TRBD1 (5 bases). This CDR3 is 19 amino acids long. Germline V gives CDR1 SEHNR, CDR2 FQNEAQ (reference sequence). The V gene lost 3 bases and the J gene lost 6 bases, with 26 bases spanning the gap.

The sample holds a few counts of this clonotype. The V gene is TRBV5-1, the J gene TRBJ2-7, with 7 bases identical to TRBD1. The CDR3 extends over 16 amino acids. Germline CDR1 is SGHRS and CDR2 is YFSETQ. V lost 4 bases to trimming and J lost 1 base; unmatched junction nucleotides: 11. The CDR3 protein is CASSARQGAGSYEQYF. The CDR3 DNA follows: TGCGCCAGCAGCGCAAGACAGGGTGCAGGGTCCTACGAGCAGTACTTC.

V is TRBV7-2 and J is TRBJ2-7, with 8 bases aligning to TRBD2. Trimming at V came to 3 bases and at J to 1 base, leaving 5 bases not matched to a gene. The CDR3 is made up of 15 amino acids. Germline CDR1 SGHTA, CDR2 FQGNSA. The CDR3 DNA is TGTGCCAGCAGCTTCGAGCGGGGGAGTTCCTACGAGCAGTACTTC. Translation: CASSFERGSSYEQYF. The complete variable domain, with remaining parts taken from reference TRBV7-2 and TRBJ2-7, reads GAGVSQSPSNKVTEKGKDVELRCDPISGHTALYWYRQSLGQGLEFLIYFQGNSAPDKSGLPSDRFSAERTGGSVSTLTIQRTQQEDSAVYLCASSFERGSSYEQYFGPGTRLTVT.

This clonotype has just a few counts. The chain couples TRBV5-1 to TRBJ2-5, with TRBD1 identical over 9 bases. The germline V gene encodes CDR1 SGHRS and CDR2 YFSETQ. This CDR3 comprises 16 residues. V gave up 0 bases and J gave up 5 bases; unmatched junction bases: 8. CDR3 protein: CASSLGTGEFRETQYF. CDR3 in DNA: TGCGCCAGCAGCTTGGGGACAGGGGAGTTCCGGGAGACCCAGTACTTC.

This clonotype has at least ten counts. The CDR3 nucleotides are TGTGCCAGCAGCTATAACGCAGGGTGGAATGAGCAGTTCTTC. Residues: CASSYNAGWNEQFF. The chain carries TRBV7-2 and TRBJ2-1, with D perhaps matching TRBD1 (5 bases). This CDR3 has 14 amino acids. CDR1 is SGHTA and CDR2 is FQGNSA in the germline V gene. V was cut by 4 bases and J by 7 bases, with 14 bases left in between.

This chain joins TRBV7-6 and TRBJ2-5; 8 bases line up with TRBD2. The CDR3 runs 15 residues. V lost 0 bases to trimming and J lost 5 bases; unmatched junction nucleotides: 5. CDR1 and CDR2 (germline): SGHVS, FNYEAQ. CDR3 in amino acids: CASSLALRGEETQYF. CDR3 bases: TGTGCCAGCAGCTTAGCCTTGCGGGGGGAGGAGACCCAGTACTTC.

This clonotype was seen more than once but under ten times. This rearrangement joins TRBV6-5 to TRBJ2-2, with 8 bases matching TRBD1. Germline V lookup: CDR1 MNHEY, CDR2 SVGAGI. The CDR3 has 13 residues. V gave up 6 bases and J gave up 11 bases; unmatched junction bases: 8. The chain's CDR3 is CASSHRGSLELFF. DNA of the CDR3: TGTGCCAGCAGCCACAGGGGGTCCCTCGAGCTGTTTTTT.

J is TRBJ2-5 and V is TRBV5-1, with a possible D match to TRBD2 (5 bases). The CDR3 loop spans 14 amino acids. Germline CDR1 reads SGHRS; CDR2 reads YFSETQ. The V end was cut by 4 bases, the J end by 1 base, with 11 bases between. CDR3 protein: CASSPGLGQETQYF. CDR3 DNA sequence: TGCGCCAGCAGCCCGGGGTTAGGCCAAGAGACCCAGTACTTC.

V gene TRBV6-5 combines with J gene TRBJ2-5; D unclear. V shed 2 bases and J shed 5 bases, with 15 bases lying between them. Per the germline V gene, CDR1 is MNHEY and CDR2 is SVGAGI. The CDR3 has 15 amino acids. The CDR3 DNA is TGTGCCAGCAGTTACGGGCCACGAGCTTGGGAGACCCAGTACTTC. This gives the protein CASSYGPRAWETQYF.

This chain connects TRBV21-1 to TRBJ1-6; the table names TRBD1, a call not compared with the DNA. TRBV21-1 is recorded as a pseudogene. This CDR3 contains 16 residues. CDR3: CASSKVPHSYNSPLHF. The CDR3 DNA reads as TGTGCCAGCAGCAAAGTCCCCCACTCCTATAATTCACCCCTCCACTTT.

This clonotype was seen more than once but under ten times. This rearrangement joins TRBV2 to TRBJ2-5; D is perhaps TRBD1 or TRBD2 (5 bases each). Germline-derived CDR1 and CDR2 are SNHLY and FYNNEI. Trimming stripped 4 bases from V and 6 bases from J, with 21 bases between. The length of the CDR3 is 16 residues. DNA of the CDR3: TGTGCCAGCAGTGTGAGTGGGACCCCAAAGATGAAGACCCAGTACTTC. It yields the protein CASSVSGTPKMKTQYF.

This clonotype was picked up many times. This sequence joins TRBV5-1 and TRBJ2-7, with 11 nucleotides matching TRBD1. The length of the CDR3 is 15 residues. With 0 bases clipped from V and 5 bases from J, the junction kept 4 bases outside the gene matches. Per the germline V gene, CDR1 is SGHRS and CDR2 is YFSETQ. CDR3 sequence reads: CASSLAGTGGDEQYF. Here the CDR3 DNA reads TGCGCCAGCAGCTTGGCCGGGACAGGGGGAGACGAGCAGTACTTC.

This clonotype was seen a few times. The CDR3 spells CASSEGKITSTDTQYF. DNA for the CDR3: TGTGCCAGCAGCGAGGGGAAGATAACTAGCACAGATACGCAGTATTTT. This rearrangement joins TRBV2 to TRBJ2-3, with D perhaps given as TRBD1 or TRBD2 (5 bases each). CDR1 is SNHLY and CDR2 is FYNNEI in the germline V gene. The CDR3 has 16 amino acids. V gave up 6 bases and J gave up 0 bases, with 16 bases separating them.

This clonotype was seen a few times. The J gene is TRBJ1-5, the V gene TRBV7-2; D possibly corresponds to TRBD1 (5 bases). Germline values: CDR1 SGHTA, CDR2 FQGNSA. V was pared by 5 bases and J by 7 bases, with 12 bases between. There are 13 residues in the CDR3. The DNA for the CDR3 is TGTGCCAGCAGCCTCCGGAGGGACCAGCCCCAGCATTTT. Amino acids: CASSLRRDQPQHF.

The rearrangement uses TRBV7-6 and TRBJ2-5; 8 nucleotides line up with TRBD1. Looked up from germline, CDR1 is SGHVS and CDR2 is FNYEAQ. J was trimmed by 5 bases and V by 8 bases; bases with no gene match: 10. The CDR3 loop spans 14 amino acids. This chain's CDR3 is CASPFRGLGETQYF. CDR3 coding DNA: TGTGCCAGCCCGTTCAGGGGGCTAGGGGAGACCCAGTACTTC.

This clonotype occurred many times. The CDR3 sequence: CASSLDYTSPLHF. DNA of the CDR3: TGTGCCAGCAGCTTAGATTACACTTCACCCCTCCACTTT. This chain joins TRBV7-9 and TRBJ1-6; D is uncertain. Germline V gives CDR1 SEHNR, CDR2 FQNEAQ (reference sequence). V lost 1 base, J lost 9 bases, and 7 bases lay in between. The CDR3 is made up of 13 amino acids.

In its sample, this clonotype was seen a few times. V and J are TRBV3-1 and TRBJ2-1; 15 nucleotides align to TRBD2. This CDR3 contains 17 residues. The V segment lost 4 bases and the J segment 9 bases; nucleotides outside the gene matches: 10. From germline, CDR1 is LGHDT and CDR2 YNNKEL (reference sequence). The CDR3 spells CASSPGLAGGQVGEQFF. CDR3 DNA sequence: TGTGCCAGCAGCCCCGGACTAGCGGGGGGGCAGGTTGGTGAGCAGTTCTTC.

The chain recombines TRBV6-5 with TRBJ2-1; 11 nucleotides line up with TRBD2. V trimming: 6 bases; J trimming: 4 bases; junction bases outside the gene matches: 5. The CDR3 extends over 15 amino acids. Germline V CDR1 and CDR2: MNHEY, SVGAGI. The CDR3 spells CASRPLAGGYNEQFF. CDR3 coding DNA: TGTGCCAGCAGACCCCTAGCGGGGGGTTACAATGAGCAGTTCTTC.

The CDR3 loop is CSAKSSGPQPQHF. In DNA form, the CDR3 reads TGCAGTGCTAAGAGTTCGGGGCCTCAGCCCCAGCATTTT. J is TRBJ1-5 and V is TRBV20-1; D is possibly TRBD1 (5 bases). V shed 4 bases and J shed 6 bases, with 13 bases lying between them. Germline loops: CDR1 DFQATT, CDR2 SNEGSKA (reference sequence). This CDR3 contains 13 residues.

This clonotype was found many times. The CDR3 spells CASSYGWAPTYEQYF. CDR3 DNA: TGTGCCAGCAGTTACGGCTGGGCACCCACCTACGAGCAGTACTTC. The chain has TRBV6-2 or TRBV6-3 and TRBJ2-7, with D uncertain. Trimming left V 2 bases short and J 2 bases short, with 13 bases between. The CDR3 contains 15 residues. Looked up from germline, CDR1 is MNHEY and CDR2 is SVGEGT.

The chain recombines TRBV12-3 or TRBV12-4 with TRBJ2-7; TRBD1 agrees at 8 bases. This CDR3 region has 14 residues. V gave up 2 bases and J gave up 5 bases; unmatched junction bases: 5. The DNA for the CDR3 is TGTGCCAGCAGTTTAATGAGACAGGGGAACGAGCAGTACTTC. It yields the protein CASSLMRQGNEQYF.

The CDR3 loop reads CASGAREFSGGAGEQFF. The CDR3 DNA reads TGCGCCAGCGGGGCCCGTGAGTTTAGCGGGGGGGCCGGCGAGCAGTTCTTC. The V and J genes are TRBV5-1 and TRBJ2-1, with 11 bases matching TRBD2. The CDR3 length is 17 residues. Unmatched junction bases numbered 19, after V lost 7 bases and J lost 10 bases. Germline loops: CDR1 SGHRS, CDR2 YFSETQ.

This clonotype was picked up a small number of times. The V gene is TRBV5-1, the J gene TRBJ2-2; tentative D call: TRBD2 (7 bases). CDR1 is SGHRS, CDR2 YFSETQ, per germline. The CDR3 is made up of 17 amino acids. Trimming cost V 0 bases and J 2 bases, with 14 bases left between them. The DNA for the CDR3 is TGCGCCAGCAGCTTGGATCCAGCGGGGACAAACACCGGGGAGCTGTTTTTT. Encoded protein: CASSLDPAGTNTGELFF.

This clonotype occurred a few times. The V call is TRBV21-1, the J call TRBJ2-5. TRBV21-1 is listed as a pseudogene. The CDR3 runs to 14 residues. CDR3 protein: CASSKLEVEETQYF. Here the CDR3 DNA reads TGTGCCAGCAGCAAATTAGAAGTAGAAGAGACCCAGTACTTC.